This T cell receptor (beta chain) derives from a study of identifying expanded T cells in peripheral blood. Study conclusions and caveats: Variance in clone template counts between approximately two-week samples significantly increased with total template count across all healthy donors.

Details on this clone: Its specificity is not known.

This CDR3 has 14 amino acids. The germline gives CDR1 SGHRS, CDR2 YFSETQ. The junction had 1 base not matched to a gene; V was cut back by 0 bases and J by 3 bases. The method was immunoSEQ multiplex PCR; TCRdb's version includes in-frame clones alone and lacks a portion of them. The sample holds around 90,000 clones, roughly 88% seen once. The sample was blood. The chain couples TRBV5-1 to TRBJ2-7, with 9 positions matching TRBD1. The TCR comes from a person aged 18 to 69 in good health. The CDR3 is CASSLEGQGYEQYF. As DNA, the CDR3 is TGCGCCAGCAGCTTGGAGGGACAGGGCTACGAGCAGTACTTC.